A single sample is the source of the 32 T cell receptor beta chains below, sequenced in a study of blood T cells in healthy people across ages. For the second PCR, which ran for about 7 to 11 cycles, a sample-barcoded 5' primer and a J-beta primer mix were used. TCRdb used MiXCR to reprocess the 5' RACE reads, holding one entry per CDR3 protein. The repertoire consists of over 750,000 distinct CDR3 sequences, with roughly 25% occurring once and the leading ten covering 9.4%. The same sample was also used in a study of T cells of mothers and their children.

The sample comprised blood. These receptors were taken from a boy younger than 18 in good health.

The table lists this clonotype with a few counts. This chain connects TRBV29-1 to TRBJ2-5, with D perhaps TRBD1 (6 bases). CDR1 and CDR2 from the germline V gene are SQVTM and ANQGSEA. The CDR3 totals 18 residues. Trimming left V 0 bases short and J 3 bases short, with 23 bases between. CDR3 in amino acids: CSVEDRTPQGSPKETQYF. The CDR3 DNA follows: TGCAGCGTTGAAGATCGGACTCCACAGGGCTCCCCTAAAGAGACCCAGTACTTC.

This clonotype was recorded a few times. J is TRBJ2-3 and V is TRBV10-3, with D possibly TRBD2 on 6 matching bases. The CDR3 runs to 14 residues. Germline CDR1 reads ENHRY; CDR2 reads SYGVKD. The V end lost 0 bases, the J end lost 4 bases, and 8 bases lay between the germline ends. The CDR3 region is CAISESGGADTQYF. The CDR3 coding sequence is TGTGCCATCAGTGAGTCGGGGGGAGCAGATACGCAGTATTTT.

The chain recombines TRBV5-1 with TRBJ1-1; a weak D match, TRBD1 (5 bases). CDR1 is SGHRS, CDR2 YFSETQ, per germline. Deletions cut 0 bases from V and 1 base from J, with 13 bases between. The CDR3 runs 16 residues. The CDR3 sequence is CASSLVRGGKNTEAFF. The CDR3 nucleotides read TGCGCCAGCAGCTTGGTTCGGGGGGGTAAGAACACTGAAGCTTTCTTT. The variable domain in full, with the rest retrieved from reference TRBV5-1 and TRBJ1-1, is KAGVTQTPRYLIKTRGQQVTLSCSPISGHRSVSWYQQTPGQGLQFLFEYFSETQRNKGNFPGRFSGRQFSNSRSEMNVSTLELGDSALYLCASSLVRGGKNTEAFFGQGTRLTVV.

The CDR3 spells CSVFTPVGTQRGETQYF. The CDR3 nucleotides read TGCAGCGTTTTTACCCCCGTCGGGACTCAAAGGGGGGAGACCCAGTACTTC. V and J are TRBV29-1 and TRBJ2-5; either TRBD1 or TRBD2 may fit D (6 bases each). The CDR3 spans 17 residues. The V end lost 5 bases, the J end lost 5 bases, and 27 bases lay between the germline ends. CDR1 SQVTM and CDR2 ANQGSEA come from the germline V gene.

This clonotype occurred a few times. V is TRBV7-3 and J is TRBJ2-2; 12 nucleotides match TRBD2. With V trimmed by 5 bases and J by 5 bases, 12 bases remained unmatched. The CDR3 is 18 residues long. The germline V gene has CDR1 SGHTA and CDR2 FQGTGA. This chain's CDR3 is CASSANPSGGALTGELFF. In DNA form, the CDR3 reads TGTGCCAGCAGCGCTAACCCTAGCGGGGGGGCATTGACCGGGGAGCTGTTTTTT.

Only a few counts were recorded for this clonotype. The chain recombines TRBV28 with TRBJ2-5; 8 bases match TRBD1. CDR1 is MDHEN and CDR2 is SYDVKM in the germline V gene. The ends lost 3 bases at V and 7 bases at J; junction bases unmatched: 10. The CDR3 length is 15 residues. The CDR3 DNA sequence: TGTGCCAGCAGTTTCGGGACAGGCAATTGGGGGACCCAGTACTTC. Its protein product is CASSFGTGNWGTQYF.

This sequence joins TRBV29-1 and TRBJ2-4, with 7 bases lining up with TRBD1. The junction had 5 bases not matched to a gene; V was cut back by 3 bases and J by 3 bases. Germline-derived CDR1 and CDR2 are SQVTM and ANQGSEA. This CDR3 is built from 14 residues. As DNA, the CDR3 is TGCAGCGTTGAGGGGTGGGACAGCAAAAACATTCAGTACTTC. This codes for CSVEGWDSKNIQYF.

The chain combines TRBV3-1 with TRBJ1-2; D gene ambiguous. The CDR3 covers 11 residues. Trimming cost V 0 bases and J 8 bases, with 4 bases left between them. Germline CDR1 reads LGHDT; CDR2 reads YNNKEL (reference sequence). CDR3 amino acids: CASSQEEGYTF. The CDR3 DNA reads TGTGCCAGCAGCCAAGAGGAAGGCTACACCTTC.

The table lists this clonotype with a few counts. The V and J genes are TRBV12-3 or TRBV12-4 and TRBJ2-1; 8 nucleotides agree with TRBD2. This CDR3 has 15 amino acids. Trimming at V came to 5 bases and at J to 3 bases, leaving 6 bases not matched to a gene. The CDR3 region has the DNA TGTGCCAGCAGTCCCAGACGGGGGGGCTACAATGAGCAGTTCTTC. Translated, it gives CASSPRRGGYNEQFF.

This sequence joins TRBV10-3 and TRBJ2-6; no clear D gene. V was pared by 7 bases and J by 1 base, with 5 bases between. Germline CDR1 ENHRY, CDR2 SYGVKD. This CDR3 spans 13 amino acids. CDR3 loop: CAIIGSGANVLTF. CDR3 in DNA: TGTGCCATCATTGGATCTGGGGCCAACGTCCTGACTTTC.

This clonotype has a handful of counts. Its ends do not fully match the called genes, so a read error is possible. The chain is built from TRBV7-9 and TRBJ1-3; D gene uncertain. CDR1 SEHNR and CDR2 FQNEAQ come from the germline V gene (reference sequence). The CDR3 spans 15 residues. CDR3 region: CASSLDPMAGNIIYF. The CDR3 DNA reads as TGTGCCAGCAGCCTAGACCCGATGGCTGGAAACATCATATATTTT.

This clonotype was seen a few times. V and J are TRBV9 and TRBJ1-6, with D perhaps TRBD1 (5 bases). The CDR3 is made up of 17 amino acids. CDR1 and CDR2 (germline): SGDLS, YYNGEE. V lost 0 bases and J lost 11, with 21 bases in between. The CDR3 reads CASSVEGQRDPYAPLHF. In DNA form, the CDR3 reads TGTGCCAGCAGCGTAGAGGGGCAACGGGATCCCTACGCACCCCTCCACTTT.

The CDR3 loop is CASMGTVYGYTF. In nucleotides, the CDR3 is TGTGCCAGCATGGGGACAGTATATGGCTACACCTTC. The V and J genes are TRBV25-1 and TRBJ1-2; 7 positions match TRBD1. The CDR3 is 12 residues long. Germline V gene sequence: CDR1 MGHDK, CDR2 SYGVNS. The V gene end was trimmed by 7 bases and the J gene end by 5 bases; junction bases not matched to a gene: 4.

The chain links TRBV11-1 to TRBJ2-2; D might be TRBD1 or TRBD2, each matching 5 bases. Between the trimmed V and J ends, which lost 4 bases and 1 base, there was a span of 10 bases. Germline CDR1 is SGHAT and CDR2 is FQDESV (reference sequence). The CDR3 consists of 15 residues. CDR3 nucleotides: TGTGCCAGCAGCTCCGGGACGGTGAACACCGGGGAGCTGTTTTTT. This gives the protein CASSSGTVNTGELFF.

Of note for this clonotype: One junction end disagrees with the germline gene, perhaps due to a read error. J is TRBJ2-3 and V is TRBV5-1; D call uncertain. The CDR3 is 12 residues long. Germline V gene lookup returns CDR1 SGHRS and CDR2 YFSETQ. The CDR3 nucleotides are TGCGCCAGCGGCTTGAGCACAGATACGCAGTATTTT. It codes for CASGLSTDTQYF.

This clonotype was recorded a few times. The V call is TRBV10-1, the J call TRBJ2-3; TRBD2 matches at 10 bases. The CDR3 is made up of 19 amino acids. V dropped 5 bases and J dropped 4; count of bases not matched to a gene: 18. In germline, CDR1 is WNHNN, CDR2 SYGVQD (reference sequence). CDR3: CASSKKREGSRRGADTQYF. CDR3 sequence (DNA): TGCGCCAGCAGTAAGAAGCGGGAGGGTAGCAGGCGGGGTGCAGATACGCAGTATTTT.

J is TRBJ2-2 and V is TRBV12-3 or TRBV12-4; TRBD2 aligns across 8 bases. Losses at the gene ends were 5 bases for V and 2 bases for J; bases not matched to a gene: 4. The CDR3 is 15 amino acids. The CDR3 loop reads CASSLSGVNTGELFF. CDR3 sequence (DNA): TGTGCCAGCAGTCTTAGCGGGGTCAACACCGGGGAGCTGTTTTTT.

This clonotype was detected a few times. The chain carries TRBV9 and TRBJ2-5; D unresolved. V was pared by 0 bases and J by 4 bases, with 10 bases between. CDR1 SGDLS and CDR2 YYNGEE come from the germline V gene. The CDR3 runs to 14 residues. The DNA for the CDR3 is TGTGCCAGCAGCGTAGACGGAATCAGAGAGACCCAGTACTTC. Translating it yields CASSVDGIRETQYF.

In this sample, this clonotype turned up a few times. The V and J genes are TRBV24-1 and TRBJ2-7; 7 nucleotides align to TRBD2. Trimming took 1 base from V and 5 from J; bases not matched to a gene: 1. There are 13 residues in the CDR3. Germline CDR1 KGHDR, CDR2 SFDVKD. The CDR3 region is CATSDFRGDEQYF. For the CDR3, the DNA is TGTGCCACCAGTGATTTTCGGGGGGACGAGCAGTACTTC.

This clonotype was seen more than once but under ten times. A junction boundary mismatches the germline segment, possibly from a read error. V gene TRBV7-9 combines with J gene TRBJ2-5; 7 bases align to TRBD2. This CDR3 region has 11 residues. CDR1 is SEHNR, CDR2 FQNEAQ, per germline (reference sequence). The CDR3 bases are TGTGCCAGCAGCTCACTCGGGGGGAGCTCCTTC. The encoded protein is CASSSLGGSSF.

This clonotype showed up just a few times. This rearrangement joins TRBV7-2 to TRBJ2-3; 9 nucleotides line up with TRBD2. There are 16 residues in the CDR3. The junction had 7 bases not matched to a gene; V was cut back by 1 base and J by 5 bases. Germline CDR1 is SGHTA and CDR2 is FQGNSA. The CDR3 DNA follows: TGTGCCAGCAGCTTAGGGCCTAGCGGGGCAAAAGATACGCAGTATTTT. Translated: CASSLGPSGAKDTQYF.

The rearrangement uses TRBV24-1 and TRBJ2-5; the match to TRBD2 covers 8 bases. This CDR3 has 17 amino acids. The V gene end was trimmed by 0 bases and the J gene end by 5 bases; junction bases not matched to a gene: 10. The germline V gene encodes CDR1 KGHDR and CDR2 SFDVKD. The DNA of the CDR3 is TGTGCCACCAGTGATTTGCCACCTATAGCGGGATTGGAGACCCAGTACTTC. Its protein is CATSDLPPIAGLETQYF.

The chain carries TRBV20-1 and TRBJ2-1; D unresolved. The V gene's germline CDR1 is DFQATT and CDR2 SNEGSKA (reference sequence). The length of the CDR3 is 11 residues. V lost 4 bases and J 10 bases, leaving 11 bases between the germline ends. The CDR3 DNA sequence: TGCAGTGCTATTAAGTACCCGGAGCAGTTCTTC. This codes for CSAIKYPEQFF.

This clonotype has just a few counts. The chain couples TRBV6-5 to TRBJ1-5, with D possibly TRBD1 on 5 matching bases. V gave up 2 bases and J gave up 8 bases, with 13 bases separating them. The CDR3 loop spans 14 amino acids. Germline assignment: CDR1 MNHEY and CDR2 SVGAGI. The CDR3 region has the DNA TGTGCCAGCAGTTACGGAGCAGGGAGGGAGCCCCAGCATTTT. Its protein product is CASSYGAGREPQHF.

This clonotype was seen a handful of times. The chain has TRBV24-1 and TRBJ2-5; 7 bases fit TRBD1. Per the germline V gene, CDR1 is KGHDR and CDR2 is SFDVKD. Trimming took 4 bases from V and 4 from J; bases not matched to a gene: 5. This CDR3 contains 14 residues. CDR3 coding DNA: TGTGCCACCAGTGACCCTGGACAGGCAGAGACCCAGTACTTC. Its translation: CATSDPGQAETQYF.

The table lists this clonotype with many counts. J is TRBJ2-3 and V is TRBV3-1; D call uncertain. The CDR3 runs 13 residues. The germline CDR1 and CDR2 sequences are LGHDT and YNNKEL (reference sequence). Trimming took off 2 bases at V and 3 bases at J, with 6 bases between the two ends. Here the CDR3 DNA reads TGTGCCAGCAGCCAAAGGTTGACAGATACGCAGTATTTT. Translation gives CASSQRLTDTQYF.

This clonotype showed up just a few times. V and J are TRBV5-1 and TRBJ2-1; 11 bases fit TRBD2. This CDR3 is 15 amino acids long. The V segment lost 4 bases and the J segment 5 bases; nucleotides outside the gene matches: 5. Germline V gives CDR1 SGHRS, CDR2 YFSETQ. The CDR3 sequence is CASSLGLAADNEQFF. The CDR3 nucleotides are TGCGCCAGCAGCCTGGGACTAGCGGCCGACAATGAGCAGTTCTTC.

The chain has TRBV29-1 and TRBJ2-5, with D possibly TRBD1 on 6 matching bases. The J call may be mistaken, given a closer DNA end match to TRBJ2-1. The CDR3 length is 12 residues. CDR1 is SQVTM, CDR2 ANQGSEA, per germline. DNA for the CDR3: TGCAGCGTTCTCCTGGACAGCACGCAGCAGTTCTTC. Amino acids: CSVLLDSTQQFF.

CDR3 coding DNA: TGCGCCAGCAGACCCAGCGGGGGGGACTACTCCTACGAGCAGTACTTC. It is translated as CASRPSGGDYSYEQYF. The chain has TRBV5-1 and TRBJ2-7; TRBD2 agrees at 10 bases. The trim removed 5 bases at V and 0 bases at J, leaving 8 bases unmatched. The CDR3 has 16 amino acids. CDR1 and CDR2 from the germline V gene are SGHRS and YFSETQ.

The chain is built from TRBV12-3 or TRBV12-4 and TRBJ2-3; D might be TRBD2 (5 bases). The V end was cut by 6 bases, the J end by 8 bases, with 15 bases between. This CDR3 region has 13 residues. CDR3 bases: TGTGCCAGCAGACCTTCCCTGGGGAGTACGCAGTATTTT. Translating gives CASRPSLGSTQYF.

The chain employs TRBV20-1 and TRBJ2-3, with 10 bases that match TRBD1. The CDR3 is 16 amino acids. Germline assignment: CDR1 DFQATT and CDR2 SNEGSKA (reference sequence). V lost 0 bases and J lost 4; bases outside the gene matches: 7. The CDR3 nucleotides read TGCAGTGCTAGAGACTCGGGACAGGGGATCCCAGATACGCAGTATTTT. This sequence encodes CSARDSGQGIPDTQYF.

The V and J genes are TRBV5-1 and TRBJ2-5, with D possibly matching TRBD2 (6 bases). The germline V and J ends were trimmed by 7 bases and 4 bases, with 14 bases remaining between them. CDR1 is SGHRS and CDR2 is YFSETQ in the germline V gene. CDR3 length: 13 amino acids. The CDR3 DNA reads TGCGCCAGCGGTACCGGGACTGGAGAGACCCAGTACTTC. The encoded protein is CASGTGTGETQYF.